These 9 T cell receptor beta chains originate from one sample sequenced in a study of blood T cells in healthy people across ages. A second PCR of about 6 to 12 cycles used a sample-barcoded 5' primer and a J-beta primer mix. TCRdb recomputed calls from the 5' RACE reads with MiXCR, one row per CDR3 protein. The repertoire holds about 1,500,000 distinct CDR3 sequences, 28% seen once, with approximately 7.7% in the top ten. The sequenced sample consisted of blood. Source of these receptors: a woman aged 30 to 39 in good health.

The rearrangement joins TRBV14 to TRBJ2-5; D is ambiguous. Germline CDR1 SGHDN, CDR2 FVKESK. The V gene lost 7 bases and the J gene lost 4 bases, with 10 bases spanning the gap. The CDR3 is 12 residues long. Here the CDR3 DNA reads TGTGCCAGCAACCACCTGGGAGAGACCCAGTACTTC. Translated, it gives CASNHLGETQYF.

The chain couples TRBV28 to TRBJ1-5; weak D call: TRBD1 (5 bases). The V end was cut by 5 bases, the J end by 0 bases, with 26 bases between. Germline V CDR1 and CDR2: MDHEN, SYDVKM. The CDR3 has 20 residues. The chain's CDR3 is CASSPYSSPAGTHSNQPQHF. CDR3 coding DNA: TGTGCCAGCAGTCCCTATTCGTCCCCGGCGGGGACCCATAGCAATCAGCCCCAGCATTTT.

The CDR3 is CASSSASGQQETQYF. The CDR3 DNA sequence: TGCGCCAGCAGCTCAGCTAGCGGACAACAAGAGACCCAGTACTTC. The chain is built from TRBV5-1 and TRBJ2-5, with 7 nucleotides matching TRBD2. The trim removed 3 bases at V and 2 bases at J, leaving 7 bases unmatched. Germline V CDR1 and CDR2: SGHRS, YFSETQ. This CDR3 contains 15 residues.

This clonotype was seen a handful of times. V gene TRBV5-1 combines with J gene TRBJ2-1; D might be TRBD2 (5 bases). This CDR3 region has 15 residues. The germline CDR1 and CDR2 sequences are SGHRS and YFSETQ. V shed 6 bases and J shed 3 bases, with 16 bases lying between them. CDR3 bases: TGCGCCAGCACCCTGGCGAGGGTAGGCTACAATGAGCAGTTCTTC. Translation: CASTLARVGYNEQFF.

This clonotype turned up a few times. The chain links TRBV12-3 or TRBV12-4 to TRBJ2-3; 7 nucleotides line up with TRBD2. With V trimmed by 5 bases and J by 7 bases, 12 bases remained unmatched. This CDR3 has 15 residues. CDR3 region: CASSMLAGDSHTQYF. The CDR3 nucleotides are TGTGCCAGCAGTATGCTGGCGGGGGATTCCCATACGCAGTATTTT.

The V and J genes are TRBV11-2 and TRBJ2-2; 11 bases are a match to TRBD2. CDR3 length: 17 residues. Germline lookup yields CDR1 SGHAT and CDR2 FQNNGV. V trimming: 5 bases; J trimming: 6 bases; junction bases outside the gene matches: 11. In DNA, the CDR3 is TGTGCCAGCAGCATCGTCACTAGCGGGAGTAGATCCGGGGAGCTGTTTTTT. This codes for CASSIVTSGSRSGELFF.

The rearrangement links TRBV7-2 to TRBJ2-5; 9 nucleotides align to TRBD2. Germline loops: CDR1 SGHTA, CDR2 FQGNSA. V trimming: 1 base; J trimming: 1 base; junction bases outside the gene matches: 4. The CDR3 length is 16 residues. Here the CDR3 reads CASSLVGGRVQETQYF. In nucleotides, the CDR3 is TGTGCCAGCAGCTTAGTAGGCGGGAGGGTCCAAGAGACCCAGTACTTC. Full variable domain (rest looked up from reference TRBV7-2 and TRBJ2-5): GAGVSQSPSNKVTEKGKDVELRCDPISGHTALYWYRQSLGQGLEFLIYFQGNSAPDKSGLPSDRFSAERTGGSVSTLTIQRTQQEDSAVYLCASSLVGGRVQETQYFGPGTRLLVL.

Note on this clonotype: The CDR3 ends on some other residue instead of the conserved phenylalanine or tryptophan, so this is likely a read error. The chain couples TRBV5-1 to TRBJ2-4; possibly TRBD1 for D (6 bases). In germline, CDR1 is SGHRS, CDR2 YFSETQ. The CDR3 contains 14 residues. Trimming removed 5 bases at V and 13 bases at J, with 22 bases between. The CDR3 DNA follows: TGCGCCAGCAGAGTCGAGGACAGCGTTGGGGAGCAGTACTCC. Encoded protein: CASRVEDSVGEQYS.

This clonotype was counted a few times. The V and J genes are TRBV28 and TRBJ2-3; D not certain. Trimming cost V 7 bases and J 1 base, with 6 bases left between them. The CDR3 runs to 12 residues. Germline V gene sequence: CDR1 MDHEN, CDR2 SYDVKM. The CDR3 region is CASNAGTDTQYF. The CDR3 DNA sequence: TGTGCCAGCAACGCAGGCACAGATACGCAGTATTTT.